The clone carrying this TCR beta chain has a handful of counts. Per germline, CDR1 MNHNS and CDR2 SASEGT. This CDR3 region has 15 residues. Trimming stripped 6 bases from V and 1 base from J, with 13 bases between. This entry is derived from a study of CD8 T cells in ankylosing spondylitis. TCRdb independently ran MiXCR on the 5' RACE reads; one entry per CDR3 protein. Of just under 350,000 distinct CDR3 sequences listed, about 14% were seen once; the top ten hold about 1%. The rearrangement links TRBV6-1 to TRBJ2-1, with unresolved D. The sample consisted of blood, either unsorted or a sorted T cell fraction (not recorded which). This sequence was found in a male donor with ankylosing spondylitis or in good health (not recorded which). The CDR3 sequence is CASRGFGFSYNEQFF. The DNA for the CDR3 is TGTGCCAGCAGGGGATTCGGGTTTTCCTACAATGAGCAGTTCTTC.